Listed below are T cell receptor beta chains from one sample, sequenced in a study of blood T cell repertoires in COVID-19. Clones were read by immunoSEQ multiplex PCR, and TCRdb kept only the in-frame ones, dropping some. In the table there are about 310,000 clones, 90% of which are singletons. Sequenced material: peripheral blood. Source of these receptors: a young woman with COVID-19, enrolled during active disease. Each CDR3 is given with its conserved first and last residue. Fields, in order: CDR3 protein, CDR3 DNA, J gene, clone size, D gene, V gene, CDR3 length. The D gene is left open where the match is weak. Expanded clones get a size class; other rows say once, few or many, or leave the size out.

CASHIRDRPSYEQYF TGTGCCTCCCACATCCGGGACAGGCCATCCTACGAGCAGTACTTC TRBJ2-7 . TRBD1 TRBV30 15
CSASPGTEGDTQYF TGCAGCGCTAGTCCCGGGACAGAGGGGGATACGCAGTATTTT TRBJ2-3 . TRBD1 TRBV29-1 14
CASSSLGTGVYNQPQHF TGTGCCAGCAGCTCCCTTGGGACAGGGGTTTACAATCAGCCCCAGCATTTT TRBJ1-5 . TRBD1 TRBV7-8 17
CASSIQGGQARRANEKLFF TGTGCCAGTAGTATTCAAGGGGGACAGGCAAGAAGGGCTAATGAAAAACTGTTTTTT TRBJ1-4 . TRBD1 TRBV19 19
CASSSQGYTEAFF TGTGCCAGCAGCTCGCAGGGGTACACTGAAGCTTTCTTT TRBJ1-1 . . TRBV7-9 13
CASSLEGQGAVGEKLFF TGCGCCAGCAGCTTGGAGGGCCAGGGGGCGGTGGGTGAAAAACTGTTTTTT TRBJ1-4 . TRBD1 TRBV5-1 17
CASSPRTSGNYNEQFF TGTGCCAGCAGTCCCCGGACTAGCGGAAACTACAATGAGCAGTTCTTC TRBJ2-1 . TRBD2 TRBV27 16
CASSLFRGQGIPGANVLTF TGTGCCAGCAGCCTCTTCCGGGGACAGGGAATCCCAGGGGCCAACGTCCTGACTTTC TRBJ2-6 . TRBD1 TRBV5-8 19
CATSRDRVYEKLFF TGTGCCACCAGCAGAGATCGGGTTTACGAAAAACTGTTTTTT TRBJ1-4 . . TRBV15 14
CASSFQENTEAFF TGCGCCAGCAGCTTTCAGGAGAACACTGAAGCTTTCTTT TRBJ1-1 . . TRBV5-1 13
CAISESGTMNTEAFF TGTGCCATCAGTGAGTCGGGGACAATGAACACTGAAGCTTTCTTT TRBJ1-1 . . TRBV10-3 15
CASSLLAGGPGTGELFF TGTGCCAGCAGCTTATTAGCGGGAGGGCCGGGCACCGGGGAGCTGTTTTTT TRBJ2-2 . TRBD2 TRBV5-4 17
CAWSVPSSYEQYF TGTGCCTGGAGTGTCCCTAGCTCCTACGAGCAGTACTTC TRBJ2-7 once . TRBV30 13
CASSLGGAIVNTEAFF TGTGCCAGCAGTTTGGGAGGGGCGATTGTGAACACTGAAGCTTTCTTT TRBJ1-1 once . TRBV27 16
CASSLTGDYNSPLHF TGTGCCAGCAGCTTGACAGGGGACTATAATTCACCCCTCCACTTT TRBJ1-6 . TRBD1 TRBV5-4 15
CSASPLTEAFF TGCAGTGCTAGTCCCCTTACTGAAGCTTTCTTT TRBJ1-1 once . TRBV20-1 11
CASSQLMAGQGPYNEQFF TGTGCCAGCAGCCAACTCATGGCAGGACAGGGGCCTTACAATGAGCAGTTCTTC TRBJ2-1 few TRBD1 TRBV14 18
CASSLDTQGEQYF TGTGCCAGCAGCTTAGATACCCAGGGGGAGCAGTACTTC TRBJ2-7 once . TRBV11-3 13
CASSLAGLGTTGELFF TGTGCCAGCAGTTTGGCAGGGTTAGGTACAACCGGGGAGCTGTTTTTT TRBJ2-2 . . TRBV27 16
CASSWSLLAGEDNEQFF TGTGCCAGCAGCTGGAGTTTACTAGCGGGAGAGGACAATGAGCAGTTCTTC TRBJ2-1 . TRBD2 TRBV11-2 17
CASVAGTLGNTIYF TGTGCCAGCGTCGCCGGGACACTAGGAAACACCATATATTTT TRBJ1-3 . . TRBV28 14
CAWSIGGVGEAFF TGTGCCTGGAGTATAGGGGGCGTTGGTGAAGCTTTCTTT TRBJ1-1 . TRBD1 TRBV30 13
CASSLLAGGTGELFF TGTGCCAGCAGTCTACTAGCGGGAGGAACCGGGGAGCTGTTTTTT TRBJ2-2 . TRBD2 TRBV27 15
CASSQYRGAAYNEQFF TGTGCCAGCAGTCAGTACAGGGGGGCCGCCTACAATGAGCAGTTCTTC TRBJ2-1 . TRBD1 TRBV7-9 16
CASSVGLAGIYEQYF TGCGCCAGCAGCGTGGGACTAGCGGGAATCTACGAGCAGTACTTC TRBJ2-7 . TRBD2 TRBV5-1 15
CASSSAYRANTEAFF TGTGCCAGCAGTTCGGCGTACAGGGCGAACACTGAAGCTTTCTTT TRBJ1-1 . . TRBV27 15
CASRMEGRTSYNEQFF TGCGCCAGCAGGATGGAGGGGAGAACGTCCTACAATGAGCAGTTCTTC TRBJ2-1 . . TRBV5-1 16
CASSMPGTGVHEQFF TGTGCCAGCAGCATGCCCGGGACAGGGGTTCATGAGCAGTTCTTC TRBJ2-1 . TRBD1 TRBV9 15
CAWSGGLQETQYF TGTGCCTGGAGTGGGGGACTACAAGAGACCCAGTACTTC TRBJ2-5 . TRBD2 TRBV30 13
CATSRDGGRASGTQYF TGTGCCACCAGCAGAGACGGCGGGAGGGCTTCAGGGACCCAGTACTTC TRBJ2-5 . TRBD2 TRBV15 16
CASSPHDRSSGNTIYF TGTGCCAGCAGTCCTCACGACCGGAGCTCTGGAAACACCATATATTTT TRBJ1-3 . . TRBV28 16
CASRPTGGRDYGYTF TGTGCCAGCAGGCCGACAGGGGGCCGGGACTATGGCTACACCTTC TRBJ1-2 . TRBD1 TRBV6-5 15